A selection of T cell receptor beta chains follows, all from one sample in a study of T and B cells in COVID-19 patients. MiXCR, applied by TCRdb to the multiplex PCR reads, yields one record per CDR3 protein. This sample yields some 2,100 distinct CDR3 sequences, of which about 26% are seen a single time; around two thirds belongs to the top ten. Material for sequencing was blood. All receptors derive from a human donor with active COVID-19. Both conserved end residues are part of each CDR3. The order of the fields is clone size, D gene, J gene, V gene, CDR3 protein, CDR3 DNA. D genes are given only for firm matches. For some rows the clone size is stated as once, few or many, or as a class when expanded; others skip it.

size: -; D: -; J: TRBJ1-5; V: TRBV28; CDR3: CASSLPGDSNQPQHF; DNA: TGTGCCAGCAGTTTACCAGGCGATAGCAATCAGCCCCAGCATTTT
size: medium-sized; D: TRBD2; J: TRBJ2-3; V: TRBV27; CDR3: CASSRAGTSSRETDTQYF; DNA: TGTGCCAGCAGCAGAGCCGGGACTAGCTCCCGAGAAACAGATACGCAGTATTTT
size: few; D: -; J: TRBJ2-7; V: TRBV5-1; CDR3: CASSLRGVEQYF; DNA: TGCGCCAGCAGCTTGAGGGGGGTTGAGCAGTACTTC
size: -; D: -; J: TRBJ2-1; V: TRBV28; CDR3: CASRREGTSSYNEQFF; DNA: TGTGCCAGCCGTAGAGAGGGCACCAGCTCCTACAATGAGCAGTTCTTC
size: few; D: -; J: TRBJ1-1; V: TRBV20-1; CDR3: CSARDRTKDEAFF; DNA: TGCAGTGCTAGAGATAGGACAAAAGATGAAGCTTTCTTT
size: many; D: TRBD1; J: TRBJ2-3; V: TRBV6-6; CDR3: CASNSGTGGTDTQYF; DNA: TGTGCCAGCAATTCCGGGACAGGAGGAACAGATACGCAGTATTTT
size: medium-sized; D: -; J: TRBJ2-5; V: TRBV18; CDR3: CASSPLARTEETQYF; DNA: TGTGCCAGCTCCCCGTTGGCACGGACGGAAGAGACCCAGTACTTC
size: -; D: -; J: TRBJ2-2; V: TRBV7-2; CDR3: CASSLNLGSTGELFF; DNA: TGTGCCAGCAGCTTAAATTTGGGGAGCACCGGGGAGCTGTTTTTT
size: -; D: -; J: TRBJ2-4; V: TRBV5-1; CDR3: CASSVRGLSAKNIQYF; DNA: TGCGCCAGCAGCGTGAGAGGACTCTCAGCCAAAAACATTCAGTACTTC
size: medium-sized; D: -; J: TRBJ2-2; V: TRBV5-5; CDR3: CASSLNGNTGELFF; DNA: TGTGCCAGCAGCTTGAACGGCAACACCGGGGAGCTGTTTTTT
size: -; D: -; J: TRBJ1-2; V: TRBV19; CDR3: CASIGVGGAAYGYTF; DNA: TGTGCCAGTATTGGGGTTGGGGGGGCTGCCTATGGCTACACCTTC
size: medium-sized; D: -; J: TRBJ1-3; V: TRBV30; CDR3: CAWSVQGNTIYF; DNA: TGTGCCTGGAGTGTACAGGGAAACACCATATATTTT
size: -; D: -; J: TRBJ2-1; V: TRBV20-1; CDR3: CSARDFGGHYNEQFF; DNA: TGCAGTGCTAGGGACTTCGGGGGGCATTACAATGAGCAGTTCTTC
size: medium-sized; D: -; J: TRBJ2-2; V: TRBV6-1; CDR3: CASQKEAGELFF; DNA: TGTGCCAGCCAGAAGGAAGCCGGGGAGCTGTTTTTT
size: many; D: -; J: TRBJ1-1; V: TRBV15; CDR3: CATSKDKNTEAFF; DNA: TGTGCCACCAGCAAAGACAAGAACACTGAAGCTTTCTTT
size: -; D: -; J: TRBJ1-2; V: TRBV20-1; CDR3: CSARDSGLVYGYTF; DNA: TGCAGTGCTAGAGATTCGGGACTGGTCTATGGCTACACCTTC
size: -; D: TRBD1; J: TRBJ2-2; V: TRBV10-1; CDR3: CASGNRGNTGELFF; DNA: TGCGCCAGCGGGAACAGGGGGAACACCGGGGAGCTGTTTTTT
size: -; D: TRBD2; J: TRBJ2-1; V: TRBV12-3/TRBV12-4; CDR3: CASSLGVTSGRDEQFF; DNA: TGTGCCAGCAGTTTAGGTGTGACTAGCGGGAGAGATGAGCAGTTCTTC
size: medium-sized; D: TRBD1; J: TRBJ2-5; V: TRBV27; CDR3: CASSLFFRGRETQYF; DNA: TGTGCCAGCAGTTTATTTTTCAGGGGGCGGGAGACCCAGTACTTC
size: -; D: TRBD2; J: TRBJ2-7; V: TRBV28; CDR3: CASSPPGTSAYEQYF; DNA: TGTGCCAGCAGTCCCCCCGGGACTAGCGCCTACGAGCAGTACTTC
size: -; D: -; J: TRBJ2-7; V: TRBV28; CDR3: CASSVTYEQYF; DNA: TGTGCCAGCAGTGTCACCTACGAGCAGTACTTC
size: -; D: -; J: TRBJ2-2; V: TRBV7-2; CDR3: CASRGRGKTNTGELFF; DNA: TGTGCCAGCAGAGGTAGGGGGAAAACGAACACCGGGGAGCTGTTTTTT
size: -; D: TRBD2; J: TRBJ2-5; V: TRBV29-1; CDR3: CSAAPGTSGGLTQYF; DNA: TGCAGCGCCGCACCCGGGACTAGCGGGGGGCTGACCCAGTACTTC
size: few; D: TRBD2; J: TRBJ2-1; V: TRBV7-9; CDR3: CASSPSGGNYNEQFF; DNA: TGTGCCAGCAGCCCTAGCGGGGGAAACTACAATGAGCAGTTCTTC
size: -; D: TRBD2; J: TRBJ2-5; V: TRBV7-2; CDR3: CASSPLAGGGQETQYF; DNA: TGTGCCAGCAGCCCCCTAGCGGGAGGGGGGCAAGAGACCCAGTACTTC
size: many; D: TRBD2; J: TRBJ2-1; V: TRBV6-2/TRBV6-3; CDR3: CASSYRTSGRASEQFF; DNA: TGTGCCAGCAGTTACAGGACTAGCGGGAGGGCCAGTGAGCAGTTCTTC
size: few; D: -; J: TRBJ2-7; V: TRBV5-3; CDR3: CASSPAGAGSYEQYF; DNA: TGCGCCAGCAGCCCCGCTGGAGCCGGCTCCTACGAGCAGTACTTC
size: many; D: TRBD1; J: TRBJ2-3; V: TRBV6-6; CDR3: CASSYQRPQGGTDTQYF; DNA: TGTGCCAGCAGTTACCAACGACCTCAGGGGGGCACAGATACGCAGTATTTT
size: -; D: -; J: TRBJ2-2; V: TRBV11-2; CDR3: CASTPAVGGPGELFF; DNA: TGTGCCAGCACCCCAGCGGTCGGCGGTCCCGGGGAGCTGTTTTTT
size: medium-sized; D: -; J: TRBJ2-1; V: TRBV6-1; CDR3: CASSRGGSYNEQFF; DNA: TGTGCCAGCAGTAGGGGTGGGTCCTACAATGAGCAGTTCTTC
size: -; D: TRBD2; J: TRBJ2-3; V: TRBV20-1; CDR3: CSARDPFSGSDTSTDTQYF; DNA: TGCAGTGCTAGAGATCCTTTTAGCGGGAGCGATACTAGCACAGATACGCAGTATTTT
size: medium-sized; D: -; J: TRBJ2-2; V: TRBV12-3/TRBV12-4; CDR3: CASSLGTNTGELFF; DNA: TGTGCCAGCAGTTTAGGGACTAACACCGGGGAGCTGTTTTTT
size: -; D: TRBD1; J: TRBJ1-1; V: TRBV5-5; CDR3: CASSSSGTGNTEAFF; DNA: TGTGCCAGCAGCTCCTCCGGGACAGGGAACACTGAAGCTTTCTTT
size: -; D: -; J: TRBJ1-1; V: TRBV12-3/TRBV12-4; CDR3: CASRKGRRNTEAFF; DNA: TGTGCCAGCAGGAAGGGACGTCGGAACACTGAAGCTTTCTTT
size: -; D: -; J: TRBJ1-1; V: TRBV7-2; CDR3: CASSLQNFMNTEAFF; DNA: TGTGCCAGCAGCTTGCAGAACTTCATGAACACTGAAGCTTTCTTT